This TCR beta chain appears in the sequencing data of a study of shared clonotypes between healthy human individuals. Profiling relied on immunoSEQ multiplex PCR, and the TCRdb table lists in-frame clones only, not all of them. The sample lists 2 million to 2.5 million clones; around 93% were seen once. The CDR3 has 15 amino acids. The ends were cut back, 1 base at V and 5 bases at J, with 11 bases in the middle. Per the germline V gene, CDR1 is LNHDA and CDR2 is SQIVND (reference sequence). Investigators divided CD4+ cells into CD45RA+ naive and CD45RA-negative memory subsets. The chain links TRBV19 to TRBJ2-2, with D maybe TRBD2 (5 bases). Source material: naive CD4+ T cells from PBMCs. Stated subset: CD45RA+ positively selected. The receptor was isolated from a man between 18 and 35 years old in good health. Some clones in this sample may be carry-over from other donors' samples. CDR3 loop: CASSIGSSSTGELFF. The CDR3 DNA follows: TGTGCCAGTAGTATAGGGTCTAGCTCAACCGGGGAGCTGTTTTTT. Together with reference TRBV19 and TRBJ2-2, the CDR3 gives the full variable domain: DGGITQSPKYLFRKEGQNVTLSCEQNLNHDAMYWYRQDPGQGLRLIYYSQIVNDFQKGDIAEGYSVSREKKESFPLTVTSAQKNPTAFYLCASSIGSSSTGELFFGEGSRLTVL.